This paragraph covers one TCR beta chain sequence. RNA totalling about 0.45 to 1 ug underwent reverse transcription with random hexamers. The amplification used immunoSEQ multiplex PCR on TCR beta CDR3; it spanned 54 Vbeta and 13 Jbeta. From the immunoSEQ multiplex PCR reads, TCRdb called clonotypes with MiXCR, one entry per CDR3 protein. The sample yields about 190,000 distinct CDR3 sequences, 95% seen once. This sample stems from a study of CD8 T cells in Susac syndrome. Study information: Patients with Susac syndrome were therapy-naive, on corticosteroids, or on intravenous immunoglobulin alone at blood draw.

Recently defined diagnostic criteria classed the Susac syndrome patients as definite or probable. The sample comprised CD8+ T cells from PBMCs. The receptor's source is a human donor with Susac syndrome.

The CDR3 loop is CASEGLANTGELFF. In nucleotides, the CDR3 is TGTGCTAGTGAGGGGCTGGCAAACACCGGGGAGCTGTTTTTT. The chain joins TRBV12-5 to TRBJ2-2; maybe TRBD1 (5 bases). Per germline, CDR1 LGHNT and CDR2 FRNRAP. The CDR3 covers 14 residues. V lost 7 bases to trimming and J lost 2 bases, with 11 bases between them.